One T cell receptor beta chain is described in this entry. The data were produced by immunoSEQ multiplex PCR, yet TCRdb's version contains in-frame clones alone and is incomplete. The data hold about 56,000 clones, with roughly 96% observed a single time. V was clipped by 1 base and J by 2 bases, with 17 bases between them. Germline V CDR1 and CDR2: SGHAT, FQNNGV. CDR3 length equals 17 residues. This sample stems from a study of technical replicates of blood from several donors. The chain has TRBV11-2 and TRBJ2-5, with a weak D call TRBD2 (6 bases). Input material: PBMCs. The sequence derives from a human donor in good health. Some clones in this sample may be carry-over from other donors' samples. The CDR3 sequence: CASSLGRDWRRQETQYF. The CDR3 DNA reads as TGTGCCAGCAGCTTAGGACGGGACTGGAGAAGACAAGAGACCCAGTACTTC.